The T cell receptor (beta chain) under discussion was sequenced for a study of cytomegalovirus exposure and HLA in healthy donors. General observations from the study: Sequencing depth roughly uniform across donors was assumed in presence/absence analyses.

The CDR3 runs 17 residues. Germline CDR1 is MDHEN and CDR2 is SYDVKM. V dropped 2 bases and J dropped 14 bases, with 25 bases sitting between them. This clone was counted only a few times. Antigen: not known. Both 60 Vbeta primers and 13 Jbeta primers went into the PCR. Only in-frame clones appear in the TCRdb table, and some are missing; sequencing was by immunoSEQ multiplex PCR. The sample has 100,000 to 150,000 clones, about 78% seen once. This sequence was found in a female donor in good health and CMV-seronegative. The V and J genes are TRBV28 and TRBJ1-6; the D gene is possibly TRBD1 (5 bases). Sequencing was carried out using PBMCs. The CDR3 bases are TGTGCCAGCAGTTTACCAGGGAGGGCGGCCCCGGAGAGGACCCTCCACTTT. Translated, it gives CASSLPGRAAPERTLHF.